This T cell receptor (beta chain) was obtained from a study of blood T cell repertoires in COVID-19. Study summary: Spain, Italy and the United States supplied samples that represented acute and convalescent COVID-19. The analysed material was cDNA or gDNA that came from T cells, B-cell-depleted T cells, or PBMCs.

In the source study's methods: Reference gene primer amplification yielded estimated nucleated cell counts. The protocol was immunoSEQ multiplex PCR, while the TCRdb copy is restricted to in-frame clones and leaves out a portion. V, J and clone size are taken as reported in that table, and D and trimming were inferred from the DNA itself. The sample contains around 130,000 clones, 65% to 85% of which appear only once. The clonotype originates from an elderly woman with acute or convalescent COVID-19. The sequencing input was peripheral blood.

The CDR3 protein is CASSSTGNYGYTF. The CDR3 DNA is TGCGCCAGCAGCTCGACAGGGAACTATGGCTACACCTTC. The chain joins TRBV5-1 to TRBJ1-2; 7 nucleotides line up with TRBD1. The V gene end was trimmed by 3 bases and the J gene end by 2 bases; junction bases not matched to a gene: 1. The germline gives CDR1 SGHRS, CDR2 YFSETQ. This CDR3 spans 13 amino acids.